What follows is one T cell receptor beta chain and its context. The specificity of this receptor is unknown. Per-nucleotide qualities are absent, and no much larger clonotype sits a single base away. The data stem from a study of CD8+ T cells in alopecia areata (dated 2018 in TCRdb). Study-wide context: Treated patients were enrolled in an open-label pilot trial of oral tofacitinib at 5 to 10 mg twice daily for moderate-to-severe alopecia areata. Tofacitinib was given for 6 to 18 months, followed by 6 months of follow-up off drug to assess delayed response and recurrence. For the treated patients, the SALT score, which quantifies what percentage of scalp surface area is affected, served as the measure of disease severity. High-throughput TCRbeta sequencing was used to examine T cell clonal expansion in alopecia areata in both the C3H/HeJ mouse model and human patients. On the human side, TCRbeta sequencing was run on scalp tissue and on sorted CD4+ and CD8+ peripheral blood T cells from healthy controls and from alopecia areata patients with either patchy or totalis/universalis disease. Biopsies were taken from tofacitinib-treated patients at baseline and again at 4 and 24 weeks into treatment, and several of those patients also had a later scalp biopsy. Scalp clonality was compared across normal scalp (n=4), patchy alopecia areata scalp (n=8), and alopecia totalis/universalis scalp (n=8). RNA was extracted with the PAXgene miRNA kit for fixed scalp, the miRNeasy kit for PBMCs, and the RNeasy kit for mouse skin. TCRbeta CDR3 regions were amplified by immunoSEQ multiplex PCR with 35 Vbeta forward and 13 Jbeta reverse primers.

The receptor library was made with the immunoSEQ multiplex PCR assay. To provide template for TCR sequencing, every sample had RNA extracted and reverse transcribed into cDNA. SuperScript III was used for first-strand cDNA synthesis, primed with a 2:1 mix of oligo-dT and random hexamers. A synthetic immune receptor repertoire was used to gauge amplification bias, and whatever bias remained was removed computationally. In the paper's pipeline: Raw reads were preprocessed to remove errors, and CDR3 was defined by IMGT conventions from the conserved cysteine to phenylalanine. Clonality was computed by normalizing Shannon entropy by log2 of the number of productive unique TCRs and subtracting the result from 1. Whether scalp clones were CD4 or CD8 was inferred by matching scalp TCRbeta sequences against CD4 and CD8 repertoires sorted from blood. Sourced from immuneACCESS, this table was stored by TCRdb with only in-frame sequences that have V and J called. A share of the clones is absent; for the studies checked, an unresolved V gene accounts for under half, and the remainder has no known explanation. V, J and clone size are those of that table, while D and trimming were read from the DNA. Counted in this sample were 150,000 to 200,000 clones; 58% of them appeared once. 5.5% of the sample belongs to the ten largest clones.

The CDR1 and CDR2 encoded by the germline V gene are SGDLS and YYNGEE. The CDR3 holds 14 amino acids from the cysteine to the phenylalanine. Only CDR3 DNA is held: 42 bases, read in frame from base 1. Between the V and J ends, shortened by 4 bases and 4 bases respectively, the junction contains 14 bases. Points the paper makes about the study in general: Scalp TCR repertoire analysis is complicated because resident alphabeta T cells in normal human skin are also sequenced, whereas mouse skin is dominated by gammadelta T cells. During tofacitinib treatment, many expanded lesional clones stuck around in both scalp and blood, and this persistence may partly explain why relapse happens after treatment is stopped. Shared TCR sequences between patients were less evident than in mice, which may be partly attributable to HLA diversity in the patient population. Higher clonality and more expanded CD8+ clones were observed in lesional scalp than in normal scalp, particularly in alopecia totalis/universalis, a finding suggestive of antigenic drive. Because the treated cohort was small and had only one nonresponder, larger studies are needed to examine links between baseline CD8+ expansion and response. Tofacitinib significantly decreased scalp clonality and the number of expanded CD8+ clones among the top 100 scalp clones.

The time point label, as the study defines it: 24 weeks on oral tofacitinib. The sample's treatment or condition label, in plain terms: oral pan-JAK inhibitor, 5-10 mg twice daily. From alopecia areata patients, peripheral blood was collected along with lesional scalp punch biopsies. PBMCs were isolated by density centrifugation and stained for CD3, CD4 and CD8, after which CD4+ and CD8+ T cells were sorted on a FACSAria. The sequencing used CD4+ T cells sorted from blood, collected at week 24, from a patient treated with tofacitinib. This clonotype was obtained from a human donor with alopecia areata. The chain joins TRBV9 to TRBJ1-2, with no reliable assignment of the D segment. The CDR3 corresponds to CASSKGRNSYGYTF. The base sequence is TGTGCCAGCAGCAAGGGCAGGAACAGCTATGGCTACACCTTC.